The sequence of this TCR beta chain was determined in a study of CD8 T cells in ankylosing spondylitis. Findings of the study overall: It appeared that ankylosing spondylitis blood was characterized by a TCR beta motif of several highly homologous variants. Within matched ankylosing spondylitis synovial fluid, disease-linked clones were reportedly significantly enriched. Disease-associated clones were CD8+ and fairly uncommon in peripheral blood.

This clonotype came up a few times. Its antigen is currently unknown. MiXCR was run by TCRdb on the 5' RACE reads, yielding one entry per CDR3 protein. The data contain 350,000 to 400,000 distinct CDR3 sequences, 20% to 25% of them singletons. Trimming removed 3 bases at V and 6 bases at J, with 5 bases between. Germline V CDR1 and CDR2: SQVTM, ANQGSEA. The CDR3 is 11 amino acids. The clonotype originates from a male donor with ankylosing spondylitis or in good health (not recorded which). The J gene is TRBJ2-2, the V gene TRBV29-1; D not certain. What was sequenced was blood, either unsorted or a sorted T cell fraction (not recorded which). The chain's CDR3 is CSVDASGELFF. The CDR3 coding sequence is TGCAGCGTTGATGCCTCCGGGGAGCTGTTTTTT.